This T cell receptor (beta chain) appears in the sequencing data of a study of cytomegalovirus exposure and HLA in healthy donors (dated by TCRdb to about 2017). Regarding the study in general: In an earlier analysis of under 600 of the donors, about 270 Gb of sequence data and approximately 100 million unique TCR beta sequences from roughly 200 million T cells were reported. Roughly 300 gigabases of sequencing data and 78 million or so unique TCR sequences were included in an early release covering around 600 HLA-typed donors. Among the roughly 400 genotyped donors, 81% belonged to the genetic ancestry cluster associated with self-reported Caucasian donors. The aim of the study was to test whether cataloging public T cell receptors could identify signatures of past pathogen exposure. The study profiled the T cell repertoires of hundreds of subjects by immunosequencing and related them to cytomegalovirus serostatus. Along with the roughly 670-subject first cohort, a separate validation cohort of around 120 different subjects was used. The study combined high-throughput TCR immunosequencing, statistical association of individual TCRs with disease status, and machine learning to predict cytomegalovirus infection status. A later analysis re-analyzed previously published TCR beta repertoires from roughly 600 donors and added high-resolution HLA genotyping to study TCR occurrence patterns. Rather than using new phenotypic data, the later analysis identified candidate immune exposures from TCR beta sequences and from how often those sequences occurred across donors. In an earlier analysis of roughly 580 of the donors, high-throughput TCR beta sequencing was used to judge whether each TCR beta V gene segment behaved as functional or pseudogenic. Donor age, sex, ethnicity and CMV serostatus were compiled alongside the repertoire data. A later genetic analysis used genome-wide SNP genotypes for about 60% of the roughly 670 donors, treating that subset as a discovery cohort. Every repertoire in the discovery cohort had been generated on one and the same sequencing platform. Both class I and class II loci were covered by HLA typing, at four-digit resolution. Typing coverage varied by locus: roughly 620-640 donors for A, B, C, DRB1 and DQB1; roughly 560 for DQA1; 600 to 610 for DPA1; 450 to 480 for DPB1. Five DR-DQ haplotypes were handled as single units for association and clustering because linkage in the cohort was strong. Among about 390 genotyped donors of the cohort, an average of roughly 240,000 unique TCR beta nucleotide sequences were sequenced per donor, about a sixth of them non-productive. The investigation overall reported the following: Most CMV-associated TCR beta chains appeared to be HLA-restricted in a later analysis, and the HLA associations seemed to be driven largely by CMV exposure. Immune exposure information for the cohort was limited to CMV serostatus. A later genetic analysis reported fewer N-insertions in productive TCRs among donors in an Asian-associated ancestry cluster than the roughly 620-donor mean. A later analysis associated roughly 17,000 TCR beta sequences with specific HLA alleles at a false discovery rate of 0.05. Because counts were too low, seventeen rarely observed V segments, including chromosome 9 orphons, were excluded from the earlier analysis of 587 of the donors. When HLA alleles, especially DR and DQ, strongly co-occurred, attributing TCR associations to individual alleles was difficult. In a later genetic analysis, a missense DCLRE1C variant was associated with V-gene and J-gene trimming of TCR beta chains, and the association was replicated in an independent cohort. In a later analysis, several top co-occurrence clusters were reported to appear linked to parvovirus B19, influenza, CMV and Epstein-Barr virus. Compared with equally common non-associated chains, HLA-associated TCR beta chains in a later analysis were more clonally expanded and had lower generation probabilities. An earlier analysis of approximately 500 of the donors showed that most TCR beta V segments appeared in productive rearrangements either about 87% or about 30% of the time, which broadly matched IMGT annotations. A further reported finding was that TCR beta sequences accurately predicted the HLA-A and HLA-B alleles for most subjects in the first cohort. The study gave a list of roughly 150 TCR beta chains associated with cytomegalovirus. In vitro tests confirmed that three of the cytomegalovirus-associated TCR beta chains recognize cytomegalovirus antigens. A later analysis found that TCR association rates varied across HLA loci, with DRB1 alleles showing the most associated TCRs and HLA-C alleles the fewest. The classifier was reported to diagnose cytomegalovirus status with high specificity and sensitivity in both the original cohort and the validation cohort. Correlated functional status among segregating V segments might reflect linkage disequilibrium, but an unknown experimental factor could not be ruled out. Roughly uniform sequencing depth across donors was assumed in presence/absence analyses, although this assumption may not hold. Most TCR sequences were observed very rarely across donors, whereas some public TCRs were present in many individuals. A group of highly shared sequence variants was considered likely to be a technical artifact of the sequencing pipeline. Because HLA typing was missing for some donors at each locus, association tests included only the typed subset. According to the authors, the approach could potentially be generalized to other disease states and immunological phenotypes. The cohort was sequenced for TCR beta chains only, and without alpha or paired-chain data the features that could be detected were limited. Some IMGT-functional V segments, including TRBV6-2 and TRBV6-3, could not be distinguished by the 87-base-pair reads and were therefore excluded.

In total, around 600 healthy bone marrow donors made up the cohort. Cohort members were all nominally healthy when sampled, although unrecorded immune exposures were likely present. The donor tested CMV seropositive and was one of the 289 seropositive cohort members. Each donor provided a peripheral blood sample, and peripheral blood mononuclear cells were used for TCR beta sequencing. Genomic DNA extraction from the blood cell samples was performed with the Qiagen DNeasy Blood Extraction Kit. Library preparation used the immunoSEQ multiplex PCR assay. The multiplex PCR relied on a mix of 60 forward primers for TCR Vbeta segments and 13 reverse primers for TCR Jbeta segments. Amplification of the CDR3 region of rearranged TCR beta genes was performed with a multiplex PCR assay on genomic DNA. The Illumina HiSeq System was used to sequence the amplified TCR beta libraries as 87-base-pair reads. In the paper's pipeline: Across the roughly 670 repertoires, a later analysis counted approximately 83 million unique TCR beta chains, 9.5 million to 12 million of which were shared by at least two donors. Raw reads were error-corrected and collapsed into unique sequences by a nearest-neighbor algorithm in which closely related sequences were merged to remove PCR and sequencing errors. To assign V, D and J gene segments, CDR3 sequences were aligned to IMGT reference sequences. For a sequence to be retained, a match of at least six nucleotides to both a V gene segment and a J gene segment was required. Rearrangements were classified as productive when the CDR3 lacked stop codons and remained in frame with V and J, and all other rearrangements were classified as non-productive. Following IMGT convention, CDR3 was defined as the stretch from the second conserved V-encoded cysteine up to the conserved J-encoded phenylalanine. The earlier analysis of about 560 of the donors excluded any sequence lacking an unambiguous match to a single V gene segment. An earlier analysis of a few hundred of the donors called V segments functional above 56.7% productive rearrangements and segregating when the between-donor standard deviation exceeded 5%. To diagnose cytomegalovirus status from the catalog of TCR beta chain sequences, a statistical classification framework was built. In a later analysis, V and J genes were assigned by comparing TCR nucleotide sequences against IMGT/GENE-DB human TR gene sequences. The TCRdist pipeline was used in a later analysis to assign CDR3 sequences and most-parsimonious VDJ recombination scenarios. In a later analysis, each TCR beta chain was defined by its CDR3 amino acid sequence together with its V-gene family, and reads without a unique V-gene family were excluded. A later analysis removed 450 to 600 highly shared, low-generation-probability nucleotide sequences to deal with suspected cross-contamination and a sequencing artifact. For each public chain, a later analysis derived a clonal expansion index from normalized ranks of inferred template counts within each repertoire. Generation probabilities in a later analysis came from a VDJ recombination model fitted to out-of-frame rearrangements, and those results were checked against IGoR. Hypergeometric tests were used in a later analysis to score TCR-TCR, TCR-HLA and TCR-CMV co-occurrence, with a repertoire-size bias correction applied to the TCR pairs. A later analysis estimated false discovery rates by permuting HLA or CMV assignments 20 times. In a later analysis, co-occurring TCRs were grouped using DBSCAN, with TCRdist sequence similarity added in when clustering inside HLA-allele-positive subsets. Repertoires with fewer than 30,000 or more than 120,000 public chains, plus five repertoires with anomalous nucleotide sharing, were excluded from co-occurrence clustering. Sourced from immuneACCESS, this table was stored by TCRdb with only in-frame sequences that have V and J called. A share of the clones is absent; for the studies checked, an unresolved V gene accounts for under half, and the remainder has no known explanation. V, J and clone size are those of that table, while D and trimming were read from the DNA. For this sample there are roughly 150,000 clones; roughly 80% appear just once. About 5.6% of the sample belongs to the ten largest clones.

The CDR3 spans 15 residues, from the cysteine through the phenylalanine. Only the CDR3 part of the read is kept: 45 bases, read in frame from the first base. CDR1 LNHNV and CDR2 YYDKDF were looked up in the germline V gene (reference sequence). Relative to germline, V is 0 bases shorter and J is 3 bases shorter, with 10 bases between their ends. This clone came up a few times. Its specific antigen is unknown. Base quality data are lacking; no much larger clone is found one base away. The source of this sequence is a man younger than 40 in good health and CMV-seropositive. Specimen: PBMCs. The rearrangement combines TRBV15 with TRBJ2-3; the D gene cannot be named for sure. The CDR3: CATSREADVTDTQYF. The DNA is as follows: TGTGCCACCAGCAGAGAGGCGGATGTAACAGATACGCAGTATTTT. When the CDR3 is completed using the reference TRBV15 and TRBJ2-3 genes on either side, the full variable domain is DAMVIQNPRYQVTQFGKPVTLSCSQTLNHNVMYWYQQKSSQAPKLLFHYYDKDFNNEADTPDNFQSRRPNTSFCFLDIRSPGLGDTAMYLCATSREADVTDTQYFGPGTRLTVL.